This TCR beta chain was observed in a study of technical replicates of blood from a handful of donors. V dropped 0 bases and J dropped 2; count of bases not matched to a gene: 1. The CDR3 runs to 15 residues. The germline V gene has CDR1 SGHAT and CDR2 FQNNGV. TCRdb keeps only in-frame clones here, not all; method: immunoSEQ multiplex PCR. The sample lists about 88,000 clones; 92% were seen once. Input material: T cells isolated from PBMCs. V gene TRBV11-2 combines with J gene TRBJ1-5, with 7 bases aligning to TRBD1. The sequence derives from a human donor in good health. CDR3 nucleotide sequence: TGTGCCAGCAGCTTAGAAGGACAGGGCAATCAGCCCCAGCATTTT. It specifies CASSLEGQGNQPQHF.